This TCR beta chain was captured in a study of STAT5B mutations in CD4+ large granular lymphocyte leukemia. About this clone itself: The antigen remains undetermined.

Study-wide results and caveats: Without putative leukemic clones, patient CD4-sorted repertoires remained more clonal than healthy CD4+ repertoires. No patients shared main leukemic clonotypes, though about 26% appeared at low frequency elsewhere. 8/27 top patient clones versus 2/35 control clones were TRBV06-family.

Germline V gene lookup returns CDR1 MDHEN and CDR2 SYDVKM. V dropped 6 bases and J dropped 9 bases, with 21 bases sitting between them. The CDR3 has 16 amino acids. Here immunoSEQ multiplex PCR was the method, and the copy in TCRdb shows in-frame clones only, minus some. The table shows tens of thousands of clones, with more than 65% occurring only once. Sequencing was carried out using CD4+ T cells from blood buffy coats. This rearrangement joins TRBV28 to TRBJ1-6; TRBD1 is a possible D gene (5 bases). This receptor was identified in a human donor in good health. This CDR3 is CASSPPGHVGGSPLHF. The DNA of the CDR3 is TGTGCCAGCAGCCCCCCCGGACACGTCGGCGGTTCACCCCTCCACTTT.